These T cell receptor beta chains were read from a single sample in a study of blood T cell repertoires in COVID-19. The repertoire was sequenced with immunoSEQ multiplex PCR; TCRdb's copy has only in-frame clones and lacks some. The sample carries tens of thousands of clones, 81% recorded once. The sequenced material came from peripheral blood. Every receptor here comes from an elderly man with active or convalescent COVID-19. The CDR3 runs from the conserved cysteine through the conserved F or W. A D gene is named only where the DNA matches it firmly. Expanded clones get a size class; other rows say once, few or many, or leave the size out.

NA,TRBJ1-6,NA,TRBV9,TGTGCCACTAAAGCAAGGGGGAGTAATTCACCCCTCCACTTT,CATKARGSNSPLHF
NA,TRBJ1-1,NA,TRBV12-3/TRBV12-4,TGTGCCAGCATCGGGGGGCCCACTGAAGCTTTCTTT,CASIGGPTEAFF
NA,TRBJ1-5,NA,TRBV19,TGTGCCAGTAGTCTTCTAGGTCAGCCCCAGCATTTT,CASSLLGQPQHF
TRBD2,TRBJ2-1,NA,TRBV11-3,TGTGCCAGCAGCCGAGGACTAGCGGGGGGGCCGGGCGATGAGCAGTTCTTC,CASSRGLAGGPGDEQFF
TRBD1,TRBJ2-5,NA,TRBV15,TGTGCCACCAGCGGTAACTCCGGGACAGGGCAAGAGACCCAGTACTTC,CATSGNSGTGQETQYF
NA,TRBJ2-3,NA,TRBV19,TGTGCCAGTAGTATAGGAGCAATTAGCACAGATACGCAGTATTTT,CASSIGAISTDTQYF
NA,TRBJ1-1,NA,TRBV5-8,TGTGCCAGCAGCCGAGGTAGAACTGAAGCTTTCTTT,CASSRGRTEAFF
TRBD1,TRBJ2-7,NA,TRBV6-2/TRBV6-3,TGTGCCAGCAGTTACTCGAGTCGGGACAGGGCCGAGCAGTACTTC,CASSYSSRDRAEQYF
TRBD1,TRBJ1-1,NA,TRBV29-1,TGCAGCGTCGTGGGACAGCCTTACATGAACACTGAAGCTTTCTTT,CSVVGQPYMNTEAFF
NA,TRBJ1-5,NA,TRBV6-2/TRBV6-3,TGTGCCAGCAGTTACGACCTACAGGGATCTAGCAATCAGCCCCAGCATTTT,CASSYDLQGSSNQPQHF
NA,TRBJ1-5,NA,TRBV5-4,TGTGCCAGCAGCTTAGAGGGGGTGGATCAGCCCCAGCATTTT,CASSLEGVDQPQHF
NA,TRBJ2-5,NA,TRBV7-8,TGTGCCAGCAGCTTCAGGGGAAATAGGGAGACCCAGTACTTC,CASSFRGNRETQYF
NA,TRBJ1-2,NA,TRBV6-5,TGTGCCAGCAGGATCTTAGGGGGATATTTCGATGGCTACACCTTC,CASRILGGYFDGYTF
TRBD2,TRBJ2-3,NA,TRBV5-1,TGCGCCAGCAGGGTGGGCAGCGGGAGTTCAAATACGCAGTATTTT,CASRVGSGSSNTQYF
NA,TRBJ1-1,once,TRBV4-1,TGCGCCAGCAGCCAAAAAACGACAGGTCTGAGTACTGAAGCTTTCTTT,CASSQKTTGLSTEAFF
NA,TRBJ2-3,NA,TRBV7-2,TGTGCCAGCAGCTTAGGGGCTATAGGCACAGATACGCAGTATTTT,CASSLGAIGTDTQYF
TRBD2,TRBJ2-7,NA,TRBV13,TGTGCCAGCAGCCGCCCCGGGGGGGTGGGGGAGCAGTACTTC,CASSRPGGVGEQYF
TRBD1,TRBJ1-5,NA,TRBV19,TGTGCCAGTAGAGAAGACAGGGGGCGAGGACAGCCCCAGCATTTT,CASREDRGRGQPQHF
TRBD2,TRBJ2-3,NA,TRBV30,TGTGCGCAGTCTAGCGGGAGTTCCCTAGCAGATACGCAGTATTTT,CAQSSGSSLADTQYF
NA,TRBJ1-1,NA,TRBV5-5,TGTGCCAGCAGCCCTTCTCGAGGGCTGGGTGTCACTGAAGCTTTCTTT,CASSPSRGLGVTEAFF